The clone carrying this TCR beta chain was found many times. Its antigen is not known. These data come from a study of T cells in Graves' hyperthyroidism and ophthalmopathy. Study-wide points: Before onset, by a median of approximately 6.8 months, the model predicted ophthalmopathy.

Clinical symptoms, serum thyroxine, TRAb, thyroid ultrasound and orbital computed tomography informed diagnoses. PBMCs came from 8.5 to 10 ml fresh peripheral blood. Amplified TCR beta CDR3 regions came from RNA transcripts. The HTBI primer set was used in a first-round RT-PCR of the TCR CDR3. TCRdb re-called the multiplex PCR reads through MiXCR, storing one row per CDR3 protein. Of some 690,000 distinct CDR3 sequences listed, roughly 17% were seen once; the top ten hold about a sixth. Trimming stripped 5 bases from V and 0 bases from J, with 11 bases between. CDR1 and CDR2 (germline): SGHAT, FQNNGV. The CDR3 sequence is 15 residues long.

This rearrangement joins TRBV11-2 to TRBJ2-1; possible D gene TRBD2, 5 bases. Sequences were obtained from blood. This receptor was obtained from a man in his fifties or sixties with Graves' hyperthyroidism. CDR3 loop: CASSAPGSSYNEQFF. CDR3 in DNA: TGTGCCAGCAGCGCCCCGGGGAGCTCCTACAATGAGCAGTTCTTC.